This T cell receptor beta chain derives from a study of identical twins. Whole-study results and caveats: There was more out-of-frame TCR alpha sharing in monozygotic twins than models estimated. Analyses of zero insertions could, in part, be confounded by invariant MAIT and iNKT cells.

This clonotype was observed a handful of times. As yet, its antigen is unknown. TCRdb independently ran MiXCR on the 5' RACE reads; one entry per CDR3 protein. Of roughly 710,000 distinct CDR3 sequences in the sample, around 6% were seen once. There are 14 residues in the CDR3. The V end was cut by 2 bases, the J end by 3 bases, with 11 bases between. Germline CDR1 is MDHEN and CDR2 is SYDVKM. Material: naive T cells sorted from blood. This chain uses TRBV28 with TRBJ2-7, with D possibly TRBD1 on 6 matching bases. This sequence originates from a man aged 18-30 years in good health. CDR3 coding DNA: TGTGCCAGCAGTTTACAGGGGTACTACTACGAGCAGTACTTC. It specifies CASSLQGYYYEQYF. The full variable domain, in which reference TRBV28 and TRBJ2-7 provide the parts outside the CDR3, is DVKVTQSSRYLVKRTGEKVFLECVQDMDHENMFWYRQDPGLGLRLIYFSYDVKMKEKGDIPEGYSVSREKKERFSLILESASTNQTSMYLCASSLQGYYYEQYFGPGTRLTVT.